Included here is one T cell receptor beta chain sequence, with context. Its antigen remains unknown. TCRdb fed the reads into MiXCR, producing one record per CDR3 protein. The table lists roughly 990,000 distinct CDR3 sequences, around 30% of them singletons, with over 13% in the top ten. These data originate in a study of T cell repertoires in cytomegalovirus infection. Overall study: Public TCR beta signatures indicated both CMV infection and matching HLA type.

The germline CDR1 and CDR2 sequences are SGDLS and YYNGEE. Deletions cut 0 bases from V and 4 bases from J, with 7 bases between. The CDR3 spans 13 residues. Study-level findings and limits: The study found HLA-C-restricted CMV-specific TCR beta clonotypes dominating the ex vivo response.

This chain uses TRBV9 with TRBJ1-2, with D maybe TRBD1 (5 bases). This specimen consisted of cultured CD8+ T cells from PBMCs, obtained from culture after CMV antigen stimulation. This clonotype was obtained from a human donor in good health (CMV status not recorded). Some clones in this sample may be carry-over from other donors' samples. CDR3 sequence reads: CASSVGGFYGYTF. The CDR3 DNA follows: TGTGCCAGCAGCGTAGGGGGCTTCTATGGCTACACCTTC.